A selection of T cell receptor beta chains follows, all from one sample in a study of CD8 T cells in ankylosing spondylitis. TCRdb re-analysed the 5' RACE reads in MiXCR, keeping a single row per CDR3 protein. The repertoire holds 250,000 to 400,000 distinct CDR3 sequences, with approximately 10% as singletons. Sequenced: blood, either unsorted or a sorted T cell fraction (not recorded which). The receptors were gathered from a female donor with ankylosing spondylitis or in good health (not recorded which). Each CDR3 is given with its conserved first and last residue. Each record gives: clone size, D gene, J gene, V gene, CDR3 protein, CDR3 DNA. The D gene is left open where the match is weak. Size is omitted from some rows. Given values are once, few, many or a class for expanded clones.

size: many; D: .; J: TRBJ2-1; V: TRBV24-1; CDR3: CATSDPLTHQFF; DNA: TGTGCCACCAGTGACCCACTGACTCACCAGTTCTTC
size: .; D: TRBD1; J: TRBJ1-5; V: TRBV7-9; CDR3: CASSKTGMNQPQHF; DNA: TGTGCCAGCAGCAAGACAGGGATGAATCAGCCCCAGCATTTT
size: many; D: TRBD1; J: TRBJ1-1; V: TRBV12-3/TRBV12-4; CDR3: CASTRTGGNTEAFF; DNA: TGTGCCAGCACCCGGACAGGGGGGAACACTGAAGCTTTCTTT
size: few; D: TRBD2; J: TRBJ2-3; V: TRBV20-1; CDR3: CSARDVGTSGSTDTQYF; DNA: TGCAGTGCTAGAGACGTCGGGACTAGCGGGAGCACAGATACGCAGTATTTT
size: many; D: TRBD1; J: TRBJ2-7; V: TRBV12-3/TRBV12-4; CDR3: CASRNGQGNSYEQYF; DNA: TGTGCCAGCAGAAACGGACAGGGGAACTCCTACGAGCAGTACTTC
size: once; D: .; J: TRBJ2-2; V: TRBV12-3/TRBV12-4; CDR3: CASSLSFGELFF; DNA: TGTGCCAGCAGTTTGAGTTTCGGGGAGCTGTTTTTT
size: few; D: .; J: TRBJ1-5; V: TRBV10-3; CDR3: CAISESNRLNQPQHF; DNA: TGTGCCATCAGTGAGTCGAACAGACTGAATCAGCCCCAGCATTTT
size: many; D: .; J: TRBJ2-1; V: TRBV7-2; CDR3: CASSLAQGQYYEQFF; DNA: TGTGCCAGCAGCTTAGCGCAGGGGCAATATTATGAGCAGTTCTTC
size: many; D: TRBD2; J: TRBJ2-7; V: TRBV20-1; CDR3: CSATPGGSPYEQYF; DNA: TGCAGTGCTACTCCGGGAGGATCTCCCTACGAGCAGTACTTC
size: many; D: TRBD1; J: TRBJ2-1; V: TRBV5-1; CDR3: CASSPGQGGSPYNEQFF; DNA: TGCGCCAGCAGCCCGGGACAGGGGGGAAGTCCCTACAATGAGCAGTTCTTC
size: many; D: .; J: TRBJ2-7; V: TRBV6-1; CDR3: CASSRKEAAYEQYF; DNA: TGTGCCAGCAGTAGAAAGGAGGCTGCCTACGAGCAGTACTTC
size: many; D: TRBD2; J: TRBJ2-3; V: TRBV29-1; CDR3: CSVVGLEKDTQYF; DNA: TGCAGCGTTGTGGGACTAGAGAAAGATACGCAGTATTTT
size: many; D: .; J: TRBJ2-1; V: TRBV5-1; CDR3: CASSLAMVPANEQFF; DNA: TGCGCCAGCAGCTTGGCGATGGTCCCAGCTAATGAGCAGTTCTTC
size: many; D: TRBD1; J: TRBJ2-1; V: TRBV20-1; CDR3: CSGLDRGQGSYNEQFF; DNA: TGCAGTGGTCTGGACAGGGGCCAGGGCTCCTACAATGAGCAGTTCTTC
size: many; D: TRBD2; J: TRBJ2-1; V: TRBV28; CDR3: CAISDSGTSNEQFF; DNA: TGTGCCATCAGTGACTCCGGGACTAGCAATGAGCAGTTCTTC
size: many; D: .; J: TRBJ1-1; V: TRBV27; CDR3: CASRRGAENTEAFF; DNA: TGTGCCAGCAGGCGAGGGGCGGAGAACACTGAAGCTTTCTTT
size: many; D: .; J: TRBJ1-4; V: TRBV7-6; CDR3: CASSPYEGAEKLFF; DNA: TGTGCCAGCAGCCCCTATGAAGGGGCTGAAAAACTGTTTTTT
size: many; D: TRBD2; J: TRBJ2-3; V: TRBV20-1; CDR3: CSARGTNSPDTQYF; DNA: TGCAGTGCCCGCGGGACTAACTCGCCAGATACGCAGTATTTT
size: few; D: .; J: TRBJ1-2; V: TRBV2; CDR3: CASSGTFTGLGYTF; DNA: TGTGCCAGCAGTGGAACCTTTACAGGGTTAGGCTACACCTTC
size: many; D: .; J: TRBJ2-1; V: TRBV5-1; CDR3: CASSLEDSTRVGQFF; DNA: TGCGCCAGCAGCTTGGAGGACAGCACCCGCGTAGGGCAGTTCTTC
size: .; D: .; J: TRBJ1-1; V: TRBV12-3/TRBV12-4; CDR3: CASSSGLAEAFF; DNA: TGTGCCAGCAGTTCAGGGCTGGCTGAAGCTTTCTTT
size: many; D: .; J: TRBJ2-1; V: TRBV28; CDR3: CASSSEGWGDSTPNEQFF; DNA: TGTGCCAGCAGTTCCGAAGGTTGGGGGGACTCAACCCCCAATGAGCAGTTCTTC
size: many; D: .; J: TRBJ1-6; V: TRBV7-3; CDR3: CASSLTAGLGSPLHF; DNA: TGTGCCAGCAGCTTAACTGCCGGCCTGGGTTCACCCCTCCACTTT
size: .; D: .; J: TRBJ1-5; V: TRBV20-1; CDR3: CSASGGRIRNQPQHF; DNA: TGCAGTGCTTCGGGAGGCAGGATCCGCAATCAGCCCCAGCATTTT
size: many; D: TRBD2; J: TRBJ2-1; V: TRBV7-3; CDR3: CASSPGSGGRGEQFF; DNA: TGTGCCAGCAGCCCAGGGAGCGGGGGGCGGGGTGAGCAGTTCTTC